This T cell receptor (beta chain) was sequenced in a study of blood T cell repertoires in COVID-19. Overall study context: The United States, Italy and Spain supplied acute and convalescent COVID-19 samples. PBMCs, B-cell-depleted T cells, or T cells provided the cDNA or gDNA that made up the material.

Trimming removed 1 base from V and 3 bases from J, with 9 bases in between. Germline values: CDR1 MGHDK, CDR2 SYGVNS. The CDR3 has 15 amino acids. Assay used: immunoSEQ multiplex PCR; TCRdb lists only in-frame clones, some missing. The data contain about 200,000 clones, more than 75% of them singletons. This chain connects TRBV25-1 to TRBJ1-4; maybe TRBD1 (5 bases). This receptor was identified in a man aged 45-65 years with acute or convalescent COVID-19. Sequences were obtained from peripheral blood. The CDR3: CASSESGHPNEKLFF. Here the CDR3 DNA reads TGTGCCAGCAGTGAATCCGGACACCCTAATGAAAAACTGTTTTTT.